This passage covers 8 T cell receptor beta chains from one sample sequenced in a study of diagnostic markers for celiac disease. TCRdb re-called the reads; one entry per CDR3 protein, DNA not given. This sample lists roughly 3,500 distinct CDR3 sequences; its ten largest clones have about 9.2%. Sequencing was done on a sample of either unsorted cells or a sorted T cell fraction (not recorded which). These receptors were collected from a human donor. This table probably holds off-target reads from a library built for another chain.

This clonotype ranks as medium-sized in terms of frequency. The gene calls are TRBV20-1 and TRBJ2-5. The CDR3 length is 11 residues. Germline-derived CDR1 and CDR2 are DFQATT and SNEGSKA (reference sequence). The CDR3 protein is CSANWKETQYF.

This clonotype is called medium-sized based on its frequency. The chain recombines TRBV4-1 with TRBJ1-6; TCRdb lists TRBD1, though no DNA is available to test this call. CDR3 size: 13 residues. Germline V gene lookup returns CDR1 MGHRA and CDR2 YSYEKL. The CDR3: CASSQGGVSPLHF.

This clonotype is called large based on its frequency. The V and J genes are TRBV7-6 and TRBJ1-4. There are 15 residues in the CDR3. CDR1 SGHVS and CDR2 FNYEAQ come from the germline V gene. The CDR3 spells CASSLQRATNEKLFF.

The chain uses TRBV5-6 and TRBJ2-7. Germline V CDR1 and CDR2: SGHDT, YYEEEE. The CDR3 has 13 residues. This CDR3 is CASRPRWAYEQYF. Variable domain in full (rest from reference TRBV5-6 and TRBJ2-7): DAGVTQSPTHLIKTRGQQVTLRCSPKSGHDTVSWYQQALGQGPQFIFQYYEEEERQRGNFPDRFSGHQFPNYSSELNVNALLLGDSALYLCASRPRWAYEQYFGPGTRLTVT.

The V call is TRBV7-7, the J call TRBJ2-1; TCRdb lists TRBD2, though no DNA is available to test this call. The CDR3 has 14 residues. Germline CDR1 and CDR2: SSHAT and FNYEAQ (reference sequence). The CDR3 reads CASSLVAGAGEQFF. Based on the CDR3 plus reference TRBV7-7 and TRBJ2-1, the full variable domain is GAGVSQSPRYKVTKRGQDVTLRCDPISSHATLYWYQQALGQGPEFLTYFNYEAQPDKSGLPSDRFSAERPEGSISTLTIQRTEQRDSAMYRCASSLVAGAGEQFFGPGTRLTVL.

This clonotype is classed as medium-sized (0.01 to 0.1%) by frequency. The chain links TRBV7-2 to TRBJ2-3. This CDR3 has 15 residues. The germline V gene has CDR1 SGHTA and CDR2 FQGNSA. The CDR3 region is CASSLALARTDTQYF.

Considering frequency, this clonotype is medium-sized. This chain connects TRBV10-3 to TRBJ1-6; TCRdb's D call of TRBD1 is untestable without DNA. CDR1 and CDR2 (germline): ENHRY, SYGVKD. The length of the CDR3 is 16 residues. CDR3 in amino acids: CAIREIQGFYNSPLHF.

Judged by frequency, this clonotype is medium-sized. The V and J genes are TRBV15 and TRBJ2-1; the D call from TCRdb, TRBD2, cannot be confirmed without DNA. The CDR3 is made up of 13 amino acids. Looked up from germline, CDR1 is LNHNV and CDR2 is YYDKDF (reference sequence). The CDR3 reads CATSTTSVGEQFF. The complete variable domain, with remaining parts taken from reference TRBV15 and TRBJ2-1, reads DAMVIQNPRYQVTQFGKPVTLSCSQTLNHNVMYWYQQKSSQAPKLLFHYYDKDFNNEADTPDNFQSRRPNTSFCFLDIRSPGLGDTAMYLCATSTTSVGEQFFGPGTRLTVL.